This section outlines one T cell receptor beta chain sequence together with its context. The antigen is undetermined. The data belong to a study of graft-versus-host responses after intestinal transplantation. Findings and caveats of the study: Some GvH clones appeared in ileal mucosa or blood before recipient bone marrow.

Germline V gene lookup returns CDR1 SEHNR and CDR2 FQNEAQ (reference sequence). J lost 2 bases, V lost 2 bases, and 11 bases had no gene match. The CDR3 contains 17 residues. TCRdb's table, derived via immunoSEQ multiplex PCR, lists solely in-frame clones and lacks some. The sample has 100,000 to 110,000 clones, approximately 84% seen once. The sequence came from a human donor who was the organ donor for an intestinal transplant. The sequencing used unstimulated CD4+ T cells sorted from spleen or lymph node cells, collected before transplant. The V gene is TRBV7-9, the J gene TRBJ1-2; TRBD1 agrees at 7 bases. The CDR3 spells CASSLWLQGRTNYGYTF. DNA of the CDR3: TGTGCCAGCAGCTTATGGTTACAGGGGCGGACGAACTATGGCTACACCTTC.